Each of the 32 T cell receptor beta chains below was sequenced from the same sample in a study of blood T cell repertoires in COVID-19. Repertoires were generated with immunoSEQ multiplex PCR, while TCRdb's copy carries only in-frame clones and drops some. This sample carries hundreds of thousands of clones, less than 90% of them seen once, and the ten largest clones take less than 9.5%. The source material was peripheral blood. The receptors stem from a woman aged 45-59 years with COVID-19, enrolled during active disease.

V is TRBV27 and J is TRBJ2-7; no reliable D call. The germline V gene encodes CDR1 MNHEY and CDR2 SMNVEV (reference sequence). The length of the CDR3 is 15 residues. Trimming pared 2 bases from V and 2 bases from J, leaving 13 bases between. This CDR3 reads CASSLLPYPTYEQYF. The DNA for the CDR3 is TGTGCCAGCAGTTTACTACCGTACCCCACCTACGAGCAGTACTTC.

The genes are TRBV19 and TRBJ1-5; D call uncertain. The V end lost 4 bases, the J end lost 4 bases, and 11 bases lay between the germline ends. The CDR3 has 14 amino acids. Germline values: CDR1 LNHDA, CDR2 SQIVND (reference sequence). The CDR3 spells CASSSLGGNQPQHF. DNA for the CDR3: TGTGCCAGTAGTAGCCTCGGAGGAAATCAGCCCCAGCATTTT.

This rearrangement joins TRBV6-5 to TRBJ1-3; D unclear. Trimming took 6 bases from V and 1 from J, leaving 10 bases between them. The CDR3 length is 14 residues. Germline-derived CDR1 and CDR2 are MNHEY and SVGAGI. The CDR3 region is CASSLLRSGNTIYF. CDR3 bases: TGTGCCAGCAGCTTACTCAGGTCTGGAAACACCATATATTTT.

Note on this clone: This same CDR3 is encoded by further DNA sequences in the sample. The V call is TRBV3-1 (or the pseudogene TRBV3-2), the J call TRBJ2-7; 9 bases map to TRBD1. The germline gives CDR1 LGHDT, CDR2 YNNKEL (reference sequence). The V and J ends lost 4 bases and 3 bases, in that order; junction bases with no gene match: 1. CDR3 length equals 13 residues. The CDR3 region has the DNA TGTGCCAGCAGCCGGGACAGGGTCTACGAGCAGTACTTC. Translation: CASSRDRVYEQYF.

The rearrangement links TRBV10-3 to TRBJ1-4; D is uncertain. This CDR3 spans 12 amino acids. CDR1 ENHRY and CDR2 SYGVKD come from the germline V gene. Trimming pared 10 bases from V and 6 bases from J, leaving 12 bases between. The CDR3 is CATAQEDEKLFF. The CDR3 DNA reads as TGTGCCACGGCTCAGGAGGATGAAAAACTGTTTTTT.

This clone was detected a few times. The chain employs TRBV2 and TRBJ1-5, with D uncertain. Germline assignment: CDR1 SNHLY and CDR2 FYNNEI. V lost 4 bases and J lost 5, with 6 bases in between. CDR3 size: 12 residues. The DNA of the CDR3 is TGTGCCAGCAGTGTCAGTGATCAGCCCCAGCATTTT. It encodes CASSVSDQPQHF.

This chain connects TRBV21-1 to TRBJ1-1; no DNA check was done on the table's D call, TRBD1. TRBV21-1 is a documented pseudogene. The CDR3 loop spans 16 amino acids. CDR3 DNA: TGTGCCAGCAGCCAGGGGGGGACAGGGCTTTTTACTGAAGCTTTCTTT. As protein: CASSQGGTGLFTEAFF.

The chain recombines TRBV2 with TRBJ1-2; D possibly corresponds to TRBD1 (5 bases). The CDR3 is 14 amino acids. Germline values: CDR1 SNHLY, CDR2 FYNNEI. The V and J ends lost 5 bases and 4 bases respectively, with 14 bases between them. This CDR3 is CASSYLGDTYGYTF. The CDR3 coding sequence is TGTGCCAGCAGTTACCTAGGGGATACCTATGGCTACACCTTC.

This chain links TRBV27 with TRBJ1-1; a possible D gene is TRBD1 (5 bases). The V end was cut by 4 bases, the J end by 1 base, with 7 bases between. CDR3 length: 13 residues. The germline gives CDR1 MNHEY, CDR2 SMNVEV (reference sequence). The CDR3 nucleotides are TGTGCCAGCAGTTATAGGGGGAACACTGAAGCTTTCTTT. It codes for CASSYRGNTEAFF.

This clone has more than one count but fewer than ten. This chain connects TRBV7-6 to TRBJ1-3, with D possibly being TRBD1 (5 bases). Looked up from germline, CDR1 is SGHVS and CDR2 is FNYEAQ. V lost 4 bases and J 4 bases, leaving 14 bases between the germline ends. The CDR3 consists of 15 residues. CDR3: CASSSSGGLGNTIYF. In DNA, the CDR3 is TGTGCCAGCAGCTCCTCTGGGGGACTAGGAAACACCATATATTTT.

This clone has more than one count but fewer than ten. Other DNA sequences in the same sample also yield this CDR3. J is TRBJ2-2 and V is TRBV6-5; 9 bases match TRBD1. The V segment lost 5 bases and the J segment 7 bases; nucleotides outside the gene matches: 5. This CDR3 has 14 amino acids. The germline V gene has CDR1 MNHEY and CDR2 SVGAGI. The CDR3 spells CASSRDRVGGELFF. The CDR3 bases are TGTGCCAGCAGTCGGGACAGGGTAGGCGGGGAGCTGTTTTTT.

The chain uses TRBV2 and TRBJ2-7; possible D gene TRBD2, 5 bases. Trimming removed 7 bases from V and 5 bases from J, with 9 bases in between. Germline CDR1 and CDR2: SNHLY and FYNNEI. The CDR3 sequence is 11 residues long. The CDR3 coding sequence is TGTGCCAGCATCGGAGGAAACGAGCAGTACTTC. This encodes CASIGGNEQYF.

The rearrangement uses TRBV27 and TRBJ2-7; 9 bases agree with TRBD1. CDR3 length: 13 residues. Germline V gene lookup returns CDR1 MNHEY and CDR2 SMNVEV (reference sequence). The trim removed 8 bases at V and 4 bases at J, leaving 6 bases unmatched. The CDR3 DNA reads as TGTGCCAGCTCCGGGACAGGGCGATACGAGCAGTACTTC. Translating gives CASSGTGRYEQYF.

The V and J genes are TRBV10-2 and TRBJ2-5; 16 bases are a match to TRBD2. Trimming cost V 6 bases and J 4 bases; bases outside gene matches: 8. The CDR3 length is 17 residues. Looked up from germline, CDR1 is WSHSY and CDR2 is SAAADI. The CDR3 nucleotides are TGCGCCAGCAGGAACGGGACTAGCGGGGGGGCCTTAGAGACCCAGTACTTC. The encoded protein is CASRNGTSGGALETQYF.

This chain uses TRBV27 with TRBJ1-5; 10 positions agree with TRBD1. The CDR3 contains 14 residues. Per germline, CDR1 MNHEY and CDR2 SMNVEV (reference sequence). The V gene end was trimmed by 5 bases and the J gene end by 7 bases; junction bases not matched to a gene: 5. In DNA, the CDR3 is TGTGCCAGCAGTCCGGGACAGGGGTTCCAGCCCCAGCATTTT. Protein product: CASSPGQGFQPQHF.

This chain links TRBV30 with TRBJ2-3, with 12 nucleotides matching TRBD2. V lost 7 bases and J lost 6; bases outside the gene matches: 8. The CDR3 totals 14 residues. Germline lookup yields CDR1 GTSNPN and CDR2 SVGIG (reference sequence). The CDR3 loop reads CAYTSGGTSDTQYF. CDR3 DNA sequence: TGTGCCTACACTAGCGGGGGGACCAGCGATACGCAGTATTTT.

The V call is TRBV6-2 or TRBV6-3, the J call TRBJ1-6; the match to TRBD1 covers 7 bases. With 2 bases clipped from V and 7 bases from J, the junction kept 2 bases outside the gene matches. The germline CDR1 and CDR2 sequences are MNHEY and SVGEGT. The CDR3 spans 14 residues. The CDR3 sequence: CASSYNRGNSPLHF. CDR3 coding DNA: TGTGCCAGCAGTTACAACAGGGGAAATTCACCCCTCCACTTT.

V gene TRBV24-1 combines with J gene TRBJ1-1, with TRBD1 as a possible D gene (5 bases). This CDR3 is 17 amino acids long. Germline V gene lookup returns CDR1 KGHDR and CDR2 SFDVKD. Trimming pared 2 bases from V and 1 base from J, leaving 16 bases between. CDR3 DNA: TGTGCCACCAGTGATTCCCCTAGGGGCAGCAGGAACACTGAAGCTTTCTTT. It is translated as CATSDSPRGSRNTEAFF.

J is TRBJ2-7 and V is TRBV10-2, with 9 bases matching TRBD1. The CDR3 totals 14 residues. V was clipped by 8 bases and J by 2 bases; unmatched bases: 7. Germline CDR1 is WSHSY and CDR2 is SAAADI. CDR3 DNA sequence: TGCGCCAGCTTCTCCGGGACAGGGACCTACGAGCAGTACTTC. Encoded protein: CASFSGTGTYEQYF.

The chain uses TRBV30 and TRBJ1-1, with D maybe TRBD1 (5 bases). There are 13 residues in the CDR3. The V and J ends lost 2 bases and 7 bases respectively, with 14 bases between them. Germline CDR1 GTSNPN, CDR2 SVGIG (reference sequence). The CDR3 reads CAWSSGDQFEAFF. CDR3 nucleotides: TGTGCCTGGAGTTCGGGGGATCAGTTTGAAGCTTTCTTT.

V and J are TRBV18 and TRBJ2-7, with D hard to call. Germline V gene data show CDR1 as KGHSH and CDR2 as LQKENI. Trimming took 3 bases from V and 4 from J, leaving 7 bases between them. The CDR3 is 12 amino acids. The DNA for the CDR3 is TGTGCCAGCTCACCCTCTCTTTACGAGCAGTACTTC. Translated, it gives CASSPSLYEQYF.

This clone was observed a few times. The J gene is TRBJ1-1, the V gene TRBV7-6; a possible D gene is TRBD1 (6 bases). V dropped 5 bases and J dropped 13 bases, with 17 bases sitting between them. The CDR3 totals 12 residues. Germline CDR1 reads SGHVS; CDR2 reads FNYEAQ. CDR3 protein: CASSPDSLKLFF. The DNA of the CDR3 is TGTGCCAGCAGCCCGGACAGCCTGAAGCTTTTCTTT. Complete variable domain (other parts from reference TRBV7-6 and TRBJ1-1): GAGVSQSPRYKVTKRGQDVALRCDPISGHVSLYWYRQALGQGPEFLTYFNYEAQQDKSGLPNDRFSAERPEGSISTLTIQRTEQRDSAMYRCASSPDSLKLFFGQGTRLTVV.

The rearrangement uses TRBV6-5 and TRBJ1-1; D remains ambiguous. The CDR3 contains 13 residues. CDR1 is MNHEY and CDR2 is SVGAGI in the germline V gene. Trimming cost V 4 bases and J 11 bases, with 17 bases left between them. The CDR3 sequence is CASSSDPLGGAFF. The CDR3 DNA sequence: TGTGCCAGCAGTTCCGACCCACTTGGAGGGGCTTTCTTT.

For this clone: This sample includes further DNA sequences coding for the same CDR3. The genes are TRBV5-1 and TRBJ1-5; D not resolved. Germline loops: CDR1 SGHRS, CDR2 YFSETQ. This CDR3 is built from 15 residues. Trimming removed 0 bases at V and 0 bases at J, with 7 bases between. CDR3 sequence: CASSLDPGSNQPQHF. CDR3 DNA sequence: TGCGCCAGCAGCTTGGATCCCGGTAGCAATCAGCCCCAGCATTTT. Using reference TRBV5-1 and TRBJ1-5 for the parts outside the CDR3, the full variable domain is KAGVTQTPRYLIKTRGQQVTLSCSPISGHRSVSWYQQTPGQGLQFLFEYFSETQRNKGNFPGRFSGRQFSNSRSEMNVSTLELGDSALYLCASSLDPGSNQPQHFGDGTRLSIL.

The chain's CDR3 is CASSLTRGNTEAFF. DNA of the CDR3: TGTGCCAGCAGCTTAACTAGGGGGAACACTGAAGCTTTCTTT. The rearrangement uses TRBV7-3 and TRBJ1-1; a weak D match, TRBD1 (5 bases). The ends were cut back, 0 bases at V and 1 base at J, with 6 bases in the middle. There are 14 residues in the CDR3. The V gene's germline CDR1 is SGHTA and CDR2 FQGTGA. Complete variable domain (other parts from reference TRBV7-3 and TRBJ1-1): GAGVSQTPSNKVTEKGKYVELRCDPISGHTALYWYRQSLGQGPEFLIYFQGTGAADDSGLPNDRFFAVRPEGSVSTLKIQRTERGDSAVYLCASSLTRGNTEAFFGQGTRLTVV.

The chain combines TRBV2 with TRBJ1-3; a possible D gene is TRBD1 (5 bases). Germline CDR1 and CDR2: SNHLY and FYNNEI. The CDR3 has 16 residues. Trimming left V 0 bases short and J 4 bases short, with 13 bases between. The DNA for the CDR3 is TGTGCCAGCAGTGAAGCGGGGTGGCAGGGCGGAAACACCATATATTTT. Translation: CASSEAGWQGGNTIYF.

The genes are TRBV5-4 and TRBJ2-7; TRBD2 is a possible D gene (5 bases). Looked up from germline, CDR1 is SGHNT and CDR2 is YYREEE (reference sequence). The CDR3 spans 14 residues. V dropped 0 bases and J dropped 4 bases, with 11 bases sitting between them. The CDR3: CASSLDARGYEQYF. CDR3 nucleotides: TGTGCCAGCAGCTTGGACGCGAGAGGGTACGAGCAGTACTTC.

This clone came up a few times. This chain links TRBV7-6 with TRBJ1-2, with 8 bases lining up with TRBD1. J gave up 1 base and V 1 base, and 8 bases lay outside the gene matches. Germline assignment: CDR1 SGHVS and CDR2 FNYEAQ. The CDR3 is 17 amino acids. The chain's CDR3 is CASSLGGLTGGNYGYTF. The CDR3 nucleotides read TGTGCCAGCAGCTTAGGGGGCCTCACAGGGGGTAACTATGGCTACACCTTC.

The table lists this clone with a count of one. The chain recombines TRBV5-8 with TRBJ2-5; 10 bases agree with TRBD2. Per the germline V gene, CDR1 is SGHTS and CDR2 is YDEGEE. With V trimmed by 0 bases and J by 5 bases, 4 bases remained unmatched. The CDR3 loop spans 15 amino acids. The CDR3, as DNA: TGTGCCAGCAGCTTGGCCGAAGCGGGGGGGGAGACCCAGTACTTC. It is translated as CASSLAEAGGETQYF.

The rearrangement links TRBV7-8 to TRBJ1-6, with 9 bases aligning to TRBD1. V lost 7 bases, J lost 6 bases, and 13 bases stayed unmatched. Germline V gene lookup returns CDR1 SGHVS and CDR2 FQNEAQ. The CDR3 runs to 17 residues. CDR3 nucleotide sequence: TGTGCCAGCAATCACAAAAGGACAGGGGAGGGTAATTCACCCCTCCACTTT. Its translation: CASNHKRTGEGNSPLHF.

V gene TRBV5-1 combines with J gene TRBJ2-3, with 7 bases matching TRBD1. Germline CDR1 SGHRS, CDR2 YFSETQ. Germline trimming cut 0 bases from V and 4 bases from J; bases unmatched to any gene: 5. The CDR3 has 15 amino acids. The CDR3 region has the DNA TGCGCCAGCAGCTTGGAGGACAGGAACGCAGATACGCAGTATTTT. It specifies CASSLEDRNADTQYF.

The chain joins TRBV6-1 to TRBJ2-2; D is uncertain. The CDR3 runs to 15 residues. The germline V gene encodes CDR1 MNHNS and CDR2 SASEGT. V was cut by 2 bases and J by 3 bases, with 10 bases left in between. The CDR3 bases are TGTGCCAGCAGTGAAAGAACAGTGCACACCGGGGAGCTGTTTTTT. Encoded protein: CASSERTVHTGELFF.